Here is one T cell receptor beta chain with its context. The data stem from a study of T cells in Graves' hyperthyroidism and ophthalmopathy. The V and J ends lost 4 bases and 1 base respectively, with 7 bases between them. The CDR3 loop spans 13 amino acids. It was at first hyperthyroidism diagnosis, before any ophthalmopathy symptoms, that the blood sample was taken. The source material, RNA transcripts, was used to amplify TCR beta CDR3 regions. First-round RT-PCR of the TCR CDR3 relied on the HTBI primer set. TCRdb reprocessed the multiplex PCR reads via MiXCR and lists one record per CDR3 protein. Of some 600,000 distinct CDR3 sequences detected, roughly 14% appear once; the ten largest clones hold approximately 5.7%.

Sequencing used blood. V is TRBV12-3 or TRBV12-4 and J is TRBJ1-1; D remains ambiguous. This receptor was taken from a woman aged 25 to 39 with Graves' hyperthyroidism that later progressed to Graves' ophthalmopathy. The CDR3 nucleotides read TGTGCCAGCAGTTCCCTCCCGAACACTGAAGCTTTCTTT. It encodes CASSSLPNTEAFF.